This TCR beta chain was found in a study of blood T cell repertoires in COVID-19. Original analysis: Quantification of nucleated cells was approximated via reference gene primer amplification. The table came from immunoSEQ multiplex PCR; TCRdb's copy has only in-frame clones and leaves some out. D and trimming were read from the DNA, whereas the V and J calls and clone size are those reported in that table. The sample has hundreds of thousands of clones, approximately 83% seen once. The V and J ends lost 3 bases and 3 bases respectively, with 7 bases between them. Germline V gene lookup returns CDR1 SGHAT and CDR2 FQNNGV. This CDR3 comprises 13 residues.

Source material: peripheral blood. The clonotype was recovered from a man aged 35-49 years with acute or convalescent COVID-19. The chain links TRBV11-2 to TRBJ2-3; D not resolved. CDR3 sequence (DNA): TGTGCCAGCAGCTTGGAACTAACAGATACGCAGTATTTT. Encoded protein: CASSLELTDTQYF.